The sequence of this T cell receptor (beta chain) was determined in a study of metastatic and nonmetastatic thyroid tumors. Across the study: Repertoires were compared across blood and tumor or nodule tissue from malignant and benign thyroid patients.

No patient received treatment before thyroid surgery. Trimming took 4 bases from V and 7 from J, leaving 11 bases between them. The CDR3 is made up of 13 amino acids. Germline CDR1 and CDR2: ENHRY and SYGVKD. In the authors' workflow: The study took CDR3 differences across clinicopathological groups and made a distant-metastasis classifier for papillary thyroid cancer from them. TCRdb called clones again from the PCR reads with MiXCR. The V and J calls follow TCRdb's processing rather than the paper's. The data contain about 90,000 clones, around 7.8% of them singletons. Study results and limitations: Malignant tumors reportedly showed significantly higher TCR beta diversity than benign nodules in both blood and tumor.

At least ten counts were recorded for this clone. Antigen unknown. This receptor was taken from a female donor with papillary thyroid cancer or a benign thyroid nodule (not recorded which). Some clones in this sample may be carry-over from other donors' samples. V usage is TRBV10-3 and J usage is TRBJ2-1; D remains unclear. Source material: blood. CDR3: CAISGGTPNEQFF. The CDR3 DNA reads TGTGCCATCAGTGGAGGAACCCCGAATGAGCAGTTCTTC.